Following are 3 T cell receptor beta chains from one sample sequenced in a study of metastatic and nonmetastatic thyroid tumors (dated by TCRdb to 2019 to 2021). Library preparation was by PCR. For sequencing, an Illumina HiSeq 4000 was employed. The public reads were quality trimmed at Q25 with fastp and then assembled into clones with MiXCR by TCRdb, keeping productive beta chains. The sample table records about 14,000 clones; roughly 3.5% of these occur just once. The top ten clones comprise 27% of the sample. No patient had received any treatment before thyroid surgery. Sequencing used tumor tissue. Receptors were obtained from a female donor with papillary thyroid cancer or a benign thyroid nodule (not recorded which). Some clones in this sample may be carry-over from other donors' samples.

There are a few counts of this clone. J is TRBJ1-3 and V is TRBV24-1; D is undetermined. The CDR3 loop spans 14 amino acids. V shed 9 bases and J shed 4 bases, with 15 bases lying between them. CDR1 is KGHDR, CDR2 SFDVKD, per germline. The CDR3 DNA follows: TGTGCCACCCCTCAGTCGAAGGGAGGAAACACCATATATTTT. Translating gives CATPQSKGGNTIYF.

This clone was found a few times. The CDR3 DNA sequence: TGTGCCAGCAGCCCCGAAGGTAGGGGAGCTAACTATGGCTACACCTTC. Translation: CASSPEGRGANYGYTF. The V call is TRBV11-3, the J call TRBJ1-2, with D maybe TRBD1 (5 bases). The CDR3 is 16 residues long. Germline V CDR1 and CDR2: SGHNT, YENEEA. With 5 bases removed from V and 0 bases from J, the gap between germline ends came to 16 bases. Together with reference TRBV11-3 and TRBJ1-2, the CDR3 gives the full variable domain: EAGVVQSPRYKIIEKKQPVAFWCNPISGHNTLYWYLQNLGQGPELLIRYENEEAVDDSQLPKDRFSAERLKGVDSTLKIQPAELGDSAVYLCASSPEGRGANYGYTFGSGTRLTVV.

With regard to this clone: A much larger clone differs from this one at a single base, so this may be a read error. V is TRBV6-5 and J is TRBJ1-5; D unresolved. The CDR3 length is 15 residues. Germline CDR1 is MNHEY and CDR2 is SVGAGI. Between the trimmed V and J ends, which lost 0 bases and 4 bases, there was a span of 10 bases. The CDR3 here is CASSYSITVNQPQHF. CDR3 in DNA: TGTGCCAGCAGTTACTCGATTACAGTGAATCAGCCCCAGCATTTT.